These T cell receptor beta chains were read from a single sample in a study of T cell responses to AZD1222 COVID-19 vaccine. TCRdb keeps only in-frame clones here, not all; method: immunoSEQ multiplex PCR. The sample holds 110,000 to 150,000 clones, 75% to 90% seen once. Sequenced here: peripheral blood, sampled on day 0 of AZD1222 vaccination. These receptors all stem from an adult in good health. CDR3s include the opening cysteine and the closing phenylalanine or tryptophan. A D gene is named only where the DNA matches it firmly.

v_gene: TRBV24-1; d_gene: TRBD2; j_gene: TRBJ2-3; CDR3nt: TGTGCCACCAGTGACTCCGGGACTAGCGGGAGGAGGACAGATACGCAGTATTTT; CDR3aa: CATSDSGTSGRRTDTQYF
v_gene: TRBV7-2; d_gene: TRBD1; j_gene: TRBJ2-7; CDR3nt: TGTGCCGCCAAAGTGGGCAGGGGGAGCTCCTACGAGCAGTACTTC; CDR3aa: CAAKVGRGSSYEQYF
v_gene: TRBV6-5; d_gene: TRBD1; j_gene: TRBJ1-2; CDR3nt: TGTGCCAGCAGTAACACAGGGGAATTAAACTATGGCTACACCTTC; CDR3aa: CASSNTGELNYGYTF
v_gene: TRBV5-1; d_gene: TRBD1; j_gene: TRBJ2-5; CDR3nt: TGCGCCAGCAGCCACGGGACAGGAAAAGAGACCCAGTACTTC; CDR3aa: CASSHGTGKETQYF
v_gene: TRBV9; d_gene: .; j_gene: TRBJ2-5; CDR3nt: TGTGCCAGCAGCGTAGCTGGGGGGCGCCAAGAGACCCAGTACTTC; CDR3aa: CASSVAGGRQETQYF
v_gene: TRBV4-1; d_gene: .; j_gene: TRBJ1-5; CDR3nt: TGCGCCAGCAGCGCGGGAGGGTTTAGCAATCAGCCCCAGCATTTT; CDR3aa: CASSAGGFSNQPQHF
v_gene: TRBV11-2; d_gene: .; j_gene: TRBJ1-6; CDR3nt: TGTGCCAGCAGGAGCTTCCAGCAACCTAATTCACCCCTCCACTTT; CDR3aa: CASRSFQQPNSPLHF
v_gene: TRBV27; d_gene: .; j_gene: TRBJ1-5; CDR3nt: TGTGCCAGCAGTCCGACGGGGCTGAGCAATCAGCCCCAGCATTTT; CDR3aa: CASSPTGLSNQPQHF
v_gene: TRBV5-1; d_gene: .; j_gene: TRBJ1-4; CDR3nt: TGCGCCAGCAGCCCCCGGCAAGAGGTACAGCATGCAACTAATGAAAAACTGTTTTTT; CDR3aa: CASSPRQEVQHATNEKLFF
v_gene: TRBV20-1; d_gene: .; j_gene: TRBJ1-2; CDR3nt: TGCAGTGCTGGAAGGACCTATGGCTACACCTTC; CDR3aa: CSAGRTYGYTF